This paragraph covers one T cell receptor beta chain sequence. What it binds is unknown. RNA transcripts gave rise to amplified TCR beta CDR3 regions. The HTBI primer set drove a first-round RT-PCR of the TCR CDR3. TCRdb redid the calling of the multiplex PCR reads with MiXCR, one entry per CDR3 protein. The sample has hundreds of thousands of distinct CDR3 sequences, approximately 36% seen once. The sample comes from a study of T cells in Graves' hyperthyroidism and ophthalmopathy. Background on the study: The blood sample was taken at first diagnosis, before treatment began. General study findings and limits: A 13 V-J model separated ophthalmopathy from stable hyperthyroidism.

This CDR3 has 14 residues. The V gene's germline CDR1 is DFQATT and CDR2 SNEGSKA (reference sequence). Trimming cost V 5 bases and J 0 bases; bases outside gene matches: 7. Hyperthyroidism, newly diagnosed and lasting under 2 months, affected patients aged 18 to 65. Uncontrolled infection, other autoimmune disease, pregnancy or lactation barred patients from enrollment. The source is a woman aged 40 to 50 with Graves' hyperthyroidism. The rearrangement joins TRBV20-1 to TRBJ2-7, with 7 positions matching TRBD1. Sequencing was done on a sample of blood. The CDR3 bases are TGCAGTGCTCGCCCCGAGGGGGCCTCCTACGAGCAGTACTTC. Translation: CSARPEGASYEQYF.